This T cell receptor beta chain emerged from a study of T cells in localized non-small cell lung cancer. TCRdb's table, derived via immunoSEQ multiplex PCR, lists solely in-frame clones and lacks some. Counted here are more than 20,000 clones, about 80% occurring once; the ten biggest clones make up approximately 5.1%. The germline V gene has CDR1 ENHRY and CDR2 SYGVKD. This CDR3 is 14 amino acids long. V was pared by 10 bases and J by 2 bases, with 18 bases between. This specimen was PBMCs, taken before any cancer treatment. The J gene is TRBJ2-7, the V gene TRBV10-3; tentatively, D is TRBD1 (6 bases). The source of this sequence is a man aged 35 to 69 with stage II lung adenocarcinoma. In DNA, the CDR3 is TGTGCCACCAACCGGGACACGGGACCCTACGAGCAGTACTTC. It encodes CATNRDTGPYEQYF.